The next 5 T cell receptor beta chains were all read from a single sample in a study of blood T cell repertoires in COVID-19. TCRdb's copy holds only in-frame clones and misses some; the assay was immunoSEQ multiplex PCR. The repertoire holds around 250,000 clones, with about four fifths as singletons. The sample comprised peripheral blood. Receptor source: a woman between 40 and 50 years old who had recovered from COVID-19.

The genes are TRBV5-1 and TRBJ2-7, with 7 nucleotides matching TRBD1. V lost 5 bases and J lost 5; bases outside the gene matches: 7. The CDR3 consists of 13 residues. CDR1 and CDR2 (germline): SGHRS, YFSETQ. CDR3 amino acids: CASSHPQGDEQYF. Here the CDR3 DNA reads TGCGCCAGCAGTCATCCGCAGGGGGACGAGCAGTACTTC. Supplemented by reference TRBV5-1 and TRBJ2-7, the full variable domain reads KAGVTQTPRYLIKTRGQQVTLSCSPISGHRSVSWYQQTPGQGLQFLFEYFSETQRNKGNFPGRFSGRQFSNSRSEMNVSTLELGDSALYLCASSHPQGDEQYFGPGTRLTVT.

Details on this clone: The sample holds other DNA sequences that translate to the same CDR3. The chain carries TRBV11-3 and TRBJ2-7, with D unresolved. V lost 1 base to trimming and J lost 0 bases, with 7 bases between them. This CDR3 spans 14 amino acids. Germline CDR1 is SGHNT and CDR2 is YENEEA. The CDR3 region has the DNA TGTGCCAGCAGCTTAGGATCGAGCTCCTACGAGCAGTACTTC. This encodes CASSLGSSSYEQYF.

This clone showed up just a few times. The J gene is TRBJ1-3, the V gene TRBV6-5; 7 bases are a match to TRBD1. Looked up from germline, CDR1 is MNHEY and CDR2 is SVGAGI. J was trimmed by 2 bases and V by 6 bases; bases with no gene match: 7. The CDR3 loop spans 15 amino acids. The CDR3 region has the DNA TGTGCCAGCAGGACCCTAGGGACAGCTGGAAACACCATATATTTT. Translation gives CASRTLGTAGNTIYF.

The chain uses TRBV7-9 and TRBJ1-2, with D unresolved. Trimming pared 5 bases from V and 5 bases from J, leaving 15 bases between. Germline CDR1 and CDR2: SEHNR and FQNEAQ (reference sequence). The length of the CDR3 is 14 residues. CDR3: CASSPAGFGYGYTF. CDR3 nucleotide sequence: TGTGCCAGCAGCCCGGCGGGCTTTGGGTATGGCTACACCTTC.

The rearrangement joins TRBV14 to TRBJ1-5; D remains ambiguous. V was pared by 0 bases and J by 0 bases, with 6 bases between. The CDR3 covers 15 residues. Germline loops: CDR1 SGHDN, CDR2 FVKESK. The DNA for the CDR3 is TGTGCCAGCAGCCAAGACGTCAGTAGCAATCAGCCCCAGCATTTT. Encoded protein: CASSQDVSSNQPQHF.